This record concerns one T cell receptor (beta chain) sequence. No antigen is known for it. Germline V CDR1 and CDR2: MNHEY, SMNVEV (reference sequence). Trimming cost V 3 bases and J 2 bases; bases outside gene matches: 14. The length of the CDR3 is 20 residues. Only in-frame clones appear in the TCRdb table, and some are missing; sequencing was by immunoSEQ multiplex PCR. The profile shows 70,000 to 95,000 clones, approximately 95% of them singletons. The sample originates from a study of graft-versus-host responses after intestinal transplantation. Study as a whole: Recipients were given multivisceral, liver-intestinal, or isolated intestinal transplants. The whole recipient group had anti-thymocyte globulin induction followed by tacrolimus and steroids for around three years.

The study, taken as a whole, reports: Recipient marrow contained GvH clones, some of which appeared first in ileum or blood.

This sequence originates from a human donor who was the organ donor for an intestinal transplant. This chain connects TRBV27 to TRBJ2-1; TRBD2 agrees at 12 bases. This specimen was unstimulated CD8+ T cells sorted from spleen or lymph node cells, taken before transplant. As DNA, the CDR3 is TGTGCCAGCAGTTTTTCGACTAGCGGGAGCGGGGGTAGGCCCTACAATGAGCAGTTCTTC. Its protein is CASSFSTSGSGGRPYNEQFF.